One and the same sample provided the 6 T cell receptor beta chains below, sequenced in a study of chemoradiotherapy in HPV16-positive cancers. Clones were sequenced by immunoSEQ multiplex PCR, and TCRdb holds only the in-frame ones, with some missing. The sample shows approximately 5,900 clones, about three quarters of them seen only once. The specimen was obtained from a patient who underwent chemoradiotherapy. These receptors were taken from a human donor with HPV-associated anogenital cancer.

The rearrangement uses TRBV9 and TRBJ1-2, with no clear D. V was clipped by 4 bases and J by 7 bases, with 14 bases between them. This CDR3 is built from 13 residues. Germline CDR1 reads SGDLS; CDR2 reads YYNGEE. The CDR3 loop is CASSPLISSGYTF. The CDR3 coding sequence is TGTGCCAGCAGCCCCCTAATTTCTTCTGGCTACACCTTC.

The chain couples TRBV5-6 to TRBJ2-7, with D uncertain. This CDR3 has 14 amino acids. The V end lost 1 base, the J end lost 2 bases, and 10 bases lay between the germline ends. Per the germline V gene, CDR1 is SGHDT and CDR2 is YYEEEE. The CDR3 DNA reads TGTGCCAGCAGCTTGTTCTCAGATCCCTACGAGCAGTACTTC. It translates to CASSLFSDPYEQYF.

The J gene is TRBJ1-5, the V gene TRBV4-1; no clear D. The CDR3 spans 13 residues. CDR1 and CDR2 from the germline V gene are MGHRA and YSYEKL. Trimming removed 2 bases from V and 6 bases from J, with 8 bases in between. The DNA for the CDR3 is TGCGCCAGCAGCCAAACAGAAGGTCAGCCCCAGCATTTT. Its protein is CASSQTEGQPQHF.

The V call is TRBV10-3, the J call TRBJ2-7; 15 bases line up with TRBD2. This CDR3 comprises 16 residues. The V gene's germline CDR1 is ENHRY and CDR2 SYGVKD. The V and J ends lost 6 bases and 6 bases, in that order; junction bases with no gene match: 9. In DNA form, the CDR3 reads TGTGCCATCAGCAAAACAGGACTAGCGGGGGGGAGCGAGCAGTACTTC. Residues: CAISKTGLAGGSEQYF.

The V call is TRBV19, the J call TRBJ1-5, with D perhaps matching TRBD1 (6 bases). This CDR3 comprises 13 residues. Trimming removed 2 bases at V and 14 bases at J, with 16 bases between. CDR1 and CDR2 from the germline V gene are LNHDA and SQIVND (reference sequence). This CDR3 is CASSIPEGGKEHF. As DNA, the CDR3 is TGTGCCAGTAGTATACCTGAGGGGGGAAAGGAGCATTTT.

CDR3 amino acids: CASSQDRSQSQHF. The DNA of the CDR3 is TGCGCCAGCAGCCAAGATCGGTCCCAGTCCCAGCATTTT. V is TRBV4-3 and J is TRBJ1-5, with D hard to call. Trimming cost V 0 bases and J 11 bases, with 11 bases left between them. Germline-derived CDR1 and CDR2 are LGHNA and YSLEER. The CDR3 spans 13 residues.